This T cell receptor (beta chain) came from a study of T cell repertoires in cytomegalovirus infection. Study observations and caveats: Carriers of CMV and the relevant HLA type were discriminated by public TCR beta frequency.

TCRdb reprocessed the reads with MiXCR, giving one entry per CDR3 protein. Here the sample spans around 100,000 distinct CDR3 sequences, roughly a tenth being singletons. This clonotype was seen many times. Its antigen is still unknown. The V end was cut by 10 bases, the J end by 16 bases, with 23 bases between. Germline CDR1 reads MNHNY; CDR2 reads SVGAGI (reference sequence). CDR3 length: 12 amino acids. Specimen: PBMCs, sequenced either directly or after in vitro stimulation (not recorded which). This sequence was found in a human donor in good health (CMV status not recorded). Some clones in this sample may be carry-over from other donors' samples. The chain joins TRBV6-6 to TRBJ2-1; maybe TRBD2 (6 bases). CDR3: CATRLTSIIPFF. CDR3 bases: TGTGCCACCCGCCTGACTAGTATAATTCCTTTCTTC.